Only a few counts were recorded for the clone carrying this TCR beta chain. Its matching antigen is unknown. V was trimmed by 4 bases and J by 8 bases, leaving 20 bases between them. This CDR3 is built from 14 residues. CDR1 and CDR2 from the germline V gene are DFQATT and SNEGSKA (reference sequence). Synthesis of TCR cDNA relied on 5'RACE template switching, which attached a universal primer site and UMIs. TCRdb called the 5' RACE reads again in MiXCR, with one record for every CDR3 protein. Among 450,000 to 550,000 distinct CDR3 sequences listed, around 21% were seen once. These data originate in a study of T cells after yellow fever vaccination. Study-wide findings and caveats: Bulk-population clonotypes that are abundant could appear as contaminants in FACS-sorted repertoires. Detected again after the booster were most primary-vaccination clones, at nearly 97% CD4 and about 89% CD8. Although the secondary response was weaker, it peaked faster, at day 5 versus 15.

Sequenced here: PBMCs, sampled 15 days after the yellow fever booster vaccination. The sequence was collected from a man aged 25-45 years who received the YFV17D yellow fever vaccine. The V gene is TRBV20-1, the J gene TRBJ2-5; D is tentatively TRBD1 or TRBD2 (5 bases each). In DNA form, the CDR3 reads TGCAGTGCTAAGCCCGGGGCCGCGGTTGATACCCAGTACTTC. Translated: CSAKPGAAVDTQYF.